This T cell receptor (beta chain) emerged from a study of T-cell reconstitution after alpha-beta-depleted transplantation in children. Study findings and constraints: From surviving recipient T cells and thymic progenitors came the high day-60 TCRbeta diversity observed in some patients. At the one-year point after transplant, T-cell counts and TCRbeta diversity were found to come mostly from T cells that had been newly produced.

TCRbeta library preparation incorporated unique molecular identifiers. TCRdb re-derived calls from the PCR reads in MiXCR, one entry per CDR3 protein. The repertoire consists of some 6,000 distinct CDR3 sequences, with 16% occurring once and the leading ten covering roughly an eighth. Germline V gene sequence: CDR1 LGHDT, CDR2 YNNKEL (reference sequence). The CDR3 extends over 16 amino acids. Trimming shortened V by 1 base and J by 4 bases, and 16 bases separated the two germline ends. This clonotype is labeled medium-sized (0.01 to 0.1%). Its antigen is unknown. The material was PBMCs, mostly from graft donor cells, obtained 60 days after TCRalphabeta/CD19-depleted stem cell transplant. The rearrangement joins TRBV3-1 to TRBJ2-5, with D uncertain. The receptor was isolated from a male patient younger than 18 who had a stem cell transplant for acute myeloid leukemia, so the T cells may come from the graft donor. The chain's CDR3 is CASSQVPSGVRETQYF. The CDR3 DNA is TGTGCCAGCAGCCAAGTTCCTTCTGGGGTCCGAGAGACCCAGTACTTC.